This TCR beta chain comes out of a study of human T cells and chemical hapten exposure. The germline V and J ends were trimmed by 4 bases and 7 bases, with 16 bases remaining between them. The CDR3 contains 13 residues. CDR1 and CDR2 from the germline V gene are SQVTM and ANQGSEA. As for time point: patch test 3, about 24 weeks after DPC sensitization. Noted treatment: therapeutic diphenylcyclopropenone sensitization with weekly scalp DPC. MiXCR was run by TCRdb on the RACE reads, yielding one entry per CDR3 protein. The table has 190,000 or so distinct CDR3 sequences, around 25% seen once. V and J are TRBV29-1 and TRBJ1-1, with D unresolved. The material was whole blood, obtained in connection with sensitization to the hapten diphenylcyclopropenone (DPC). This clonotype was obtained from a woman aged 40-49 years with alopecia areata. Some clones in this sample may be carry-over from other donors' samples. CDR3 region: CSVANLILSEAFF. DNA of the CDR3: TGCAGCGTTGCGAATCTGATTCTTAGTGAAGCTTTCTTT.